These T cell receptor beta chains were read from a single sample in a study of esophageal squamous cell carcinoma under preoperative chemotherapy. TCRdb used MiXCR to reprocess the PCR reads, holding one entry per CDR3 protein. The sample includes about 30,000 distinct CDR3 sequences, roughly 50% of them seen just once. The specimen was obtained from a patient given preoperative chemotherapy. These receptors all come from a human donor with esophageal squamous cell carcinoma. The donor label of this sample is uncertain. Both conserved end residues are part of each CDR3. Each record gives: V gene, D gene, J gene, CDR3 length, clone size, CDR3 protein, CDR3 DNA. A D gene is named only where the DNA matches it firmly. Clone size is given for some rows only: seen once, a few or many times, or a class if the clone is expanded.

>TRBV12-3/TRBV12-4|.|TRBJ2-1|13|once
CASLPGTGDEQFF
TGTGCCAGCCTTCCAGGTACGGGTGACGAGCAGTTCTTC
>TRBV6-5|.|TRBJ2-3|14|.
CASSYRGATDTQYF
TGTGCCAGCAGTTACAGGGGGGCAACAGATACGCAGTATTTT
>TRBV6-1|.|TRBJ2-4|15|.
CGRASRRGAKNTQYF
TGTGGCCGCGCCTCGAGGAGGGGAGCCAAAAACACGCAGTACTTC
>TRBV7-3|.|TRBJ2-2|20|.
CASSLRGPRVLTSEAGELFF
TGTGCCAGCAGCTTAAGAGGGCCCAGGGTCCTAACCTCGGAGGCCGGGGAGCTGTTTTTT
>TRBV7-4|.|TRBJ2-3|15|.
CASSRKTANTDTQYF
TGTGCCAGCAGCCGGAAGACAGCGAACACAGATACGCAGTATTTT
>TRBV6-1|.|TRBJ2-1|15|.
CASSEEKDPYNEQFF
TGTGCCAGCAGTGAGGAGAAAGACCCCTACAATGAGCAGTTCTTC
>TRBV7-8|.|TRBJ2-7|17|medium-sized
CASSLLPVSADLGEQYF
TGTGCCAGCAGCTTGCTTCCTGTGTCGGCGGACTTGGGCGAGCAGTACTTC
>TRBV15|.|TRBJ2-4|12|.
CATSRESDIQYF
TGTGCCACCAGCAGAGAGAGTGACATTCAGTACTTC
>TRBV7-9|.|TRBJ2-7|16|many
CASTSFQRSSYNEQYF
TGTGCCAGCACCTCATTCCAGCGGAGCTCCTACAATGAGCAGTACTTC
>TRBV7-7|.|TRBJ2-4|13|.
CATSLGTKDMQYF
TGTGCTACCAGCTTAGGAACCAAAGATATGCAGTACTTC
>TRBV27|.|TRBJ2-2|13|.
CASSWTHTGELFF
TGTGCCAGCAGTTGGACCCACACCGGGGAGCTGTTTTTT
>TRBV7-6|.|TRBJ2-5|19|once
CASSFDPGLPGRAKETQYF
TGTGCCAGCAGCTTTGATCCGGGCCTCCCGGGGCGAGCCAAAGAGACCCAGTACTTC
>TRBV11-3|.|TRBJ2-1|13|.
CASSLRGVDEQFF
TGTGCCAGCAGCTTAAGAGGGGTAGATGAGCAGTTCTTC